This T cell receptor beta chain was documented in a study of patients and donors after allogeneic stem cell transplantation. A single record per CDR3 protein comes from TCRdb applying MiXCR to the RT-PCR reads. This table has roughly 12,000 distinct CDR3 sequences, 25% appearing once. This CDR3 has 16 amino acids. CDR1 is SGDLS and CDR2 is YYNGEE in the germline V gene. Trimming took 3 bases from V and 7 from J, leaving 17 bases between them. This clonotype has only a few counts. The sequencing sample was made of blood, either unsorted or a sorted T cell fraction (not recorded which). The gene calls are TRBV9 and TRBJ1-6; TRBD1 is a possible D gene (6 bases). This receptor was obtained from a human donor who was either an allogeneic HSCT recipient or a stem cell or donor lymphocyte infusion donor (not recorded which). It is not recorded whose cells these are; they may come from a transplant donor. The CDR3 sequence is CASSATQGRLNSPLHF. DNA of the CDR3: TGTGCCAGCAGCGCAACACAGGGAAGGTTGAATTCACCCCTCCACTTT.